These 10 T cell receptor beta chains originate from one sample sequenced in a study of T cells in Graves' hyperthyroidism and ophthalmopathy. Using RNA transcripts as the source, TCR beta CDR3 regions were amplified. The TCR CDR3 was amplified in a first-round RT-PCR using the HTBI primer set. One entry per CDR3 protein results from TCRdb running MiXCR on the multiplex PCR reads. This sample has about 610,000 distinct CDR3 sequences; 40% to 55% occur once, and the top ten carry about 8%. Sequences were obtained from peripheral blood or thyroid tissue (not recorded which). Receptors originate from a woman between 18 and 29 years old with Graves' hyperthyroidism.

This clonotype was seen many times. The genes are TRBV7-2 and TRBJ2-7, with 11 bases that match TRBD1. CDR1 is SGHTA, CDR2 FQGNSA, per germline. CDR3 size: 14 residues. Trimming cost V 3 bases and J 3 bases; bases outside gene matches: 1. The CDR3 DNA follows: TGTGCCAGCAGCTTCGGGACAGGGGGCTACGAGCAGTACTTC. This gives the protein CASSFGTGGYEQYF.

This clonotype occurred many times. The J gene is TRBJ2-6, the V gene TRBV15, with D tentatively TRBD1 or TRBD2 (5 bases each). V was clipped by 6 bases and J by 0 bases, with 24 bases between them. Germline CDR1 LNHNV, CDR2 YYDKDF (reference sequence). The length of the CDR3 is 20 residues. The CDR3 DNA is TGTGCCACCAGTAGGGGTGTCGGGACCGACCCACACTCTGGGGCCAACGTCCTGACTTTC. Protein sequence: CATSRGVGTDPHSGANVLTF.

The chain is built from TRBV4-2 and TRBJ2-7; 8 bases are shared with TRBD2. The germline CDR1 and CDR2 sequences are LGHNA and YNFKEQ. CDR3 length: 16 amino acids. The V and J ends lost 0 bases and 7 bases, in that order; junction bases with no gene match: 11. For the CDR3, the DNA is TGTGCCAGCAGCCAAGAGCCTAGCGGGTCAGACAATGAGCAGTACTTC. Protein: CASSQEPSGSDNEQYF.

This clonotype was picked up a small number of times. The chain combines TRBV4-1 with TRBJ2-7; no clear D gene. The CDR3 covers 10 residues. V was pared by 2 bases and J by 7 bases, with 3 bases between. Germline CDR1 MGHRA, CDR2 YSYEKL. The DNA of the CDR3 is TGCGCCAGCAGCCAACAAGAGCAGTACTTC. It is translated as CASSQQEQYF.

This clonotype appeared once. The germline gene is not matched at one end of the junction; a read error may be the cause. This chain links TRBV15 with TRBJ2-6; D may be TRBD2 (7 bases). This CDR3 has 13 amino acids. Looked up from germline, CDR1 is LNHNV and CDR2 is YYDKDF (reference sequence). The CDR3 loop is CATSRAQGGTEAF. The CDR3 DNA follows: TGTGCCACCAGCAGAGCACAGGGAGGGACTGAAGCTTTC.

This clonotype was counted a few times. CDR3 DNA sequence: TGTGCCAGCAGCATCAACAGGGGAAACACCGGGGAGCTGTTTTTT. This sequence encodes CASSINRGNTGELFF. The V gene is TRBV2, the J gene TRBJ2-2, with 7 bases that match TRBD1. Germline V CDR1 and CDR2: SNHLY, FYNNEI. Trimming at V came to 6 bases and at J to 2 bases, leaving 6 bases not matched to a gene. The CDR3 sequence is 15 residues long.

V and J are TRBV2 and TRBJ2-6, with D possibly being TRBD1 (5 bases). Trimming removed 1 base from V and 0 bases from J, with 13 bases in between. The CDR3 has 18 amino acids. Germline CDR1 is SNHLY and CDR2 is FYNNEI. CDR3 bases: TGTGCCAGCAGTGAAGAGGGCAGGGTTACCTCTGGGGCCAACGTCCTGACTTTC. Its translation is CASSEEGRVTSGANVLTF.

This clonotype has ten or more counts. The CDR3 region is CATPRTLNTEAFF. DNA for the CDR3: TGTGCCACCCCAAGAACCCTGAACACTGAAGCTTTCTTT. The chain has TRBV2 and TRBJ1-1; D is unresolved. V gave up 10 bases and J gave up 0 bases, with 12 bases separating them. Germline V gene data show CDR1 as SNHLY and CDR2 as FYNNEI. The CDR3 consists of 13 residues. Full variable domain (missing parts from reference TRBV2 and TRBJ1-1): EPEVTQTPSHQVTQMGQEVILRCVPISNHLYFYWYRQILGQKVEFLVSFYNNEISEKSEIFDDQFSVERPDGSNFTLKIRSTKLEDSAMYFCATPRTLNTEAFFGQGTRLTVV.

As concerns this clonotype: This sequence may be a read error, since a much larger clone differs from it by one base. This rearrangement joins TRBV20-1 to TRBJ2-5; a possible D gene is TRBD2 (5 bases). The CDR3 is 15 amino acids. The V end was cut by 1 base, the J end by 1 base, with 13 bases between. Per germline, CDR1 DFQATT and CDR2 SNEGSKA (reference sequence). DNA for the CDR3: TGCAGTGCTAGAGGACTATTAGGTCCCCAAGAGACCCAGTACTTC. Amino acid sequence: CSARGLLGPQETQYF.

This clonotype was observed at least ten times. The J gene is TRBJ2-7, the V gene TRBV2; possibly TRBD2 for D (5 bases). Between the trimmed V and J ends, which lost 7 bases and 3 bases, there was a span of 19 bases. Germline V gene data show CDR1 as SNHLY and CDR2 as FYNNEI. The CDR3 runs to 15 residues. The CDR3 coding sequence is TGTGCCAGCATCGGGGATATCTTTGTTATCTACGAGCAGTACTTC. Protein product: CASIGDIFVIYEQYF.